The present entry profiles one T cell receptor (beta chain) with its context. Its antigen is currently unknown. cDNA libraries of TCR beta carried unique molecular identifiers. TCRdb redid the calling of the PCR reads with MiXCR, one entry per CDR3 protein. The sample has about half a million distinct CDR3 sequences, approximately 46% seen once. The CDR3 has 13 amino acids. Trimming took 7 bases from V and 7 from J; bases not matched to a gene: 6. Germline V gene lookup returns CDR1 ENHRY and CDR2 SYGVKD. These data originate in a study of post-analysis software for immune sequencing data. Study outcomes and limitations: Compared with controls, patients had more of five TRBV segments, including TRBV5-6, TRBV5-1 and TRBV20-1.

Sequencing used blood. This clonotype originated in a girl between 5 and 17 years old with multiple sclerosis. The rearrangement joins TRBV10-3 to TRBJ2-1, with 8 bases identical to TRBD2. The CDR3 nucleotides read TGTGCCATCACTATGACTAGCGAGAATGAGCAGTTCTTC. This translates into CAITMTSENEQFF.